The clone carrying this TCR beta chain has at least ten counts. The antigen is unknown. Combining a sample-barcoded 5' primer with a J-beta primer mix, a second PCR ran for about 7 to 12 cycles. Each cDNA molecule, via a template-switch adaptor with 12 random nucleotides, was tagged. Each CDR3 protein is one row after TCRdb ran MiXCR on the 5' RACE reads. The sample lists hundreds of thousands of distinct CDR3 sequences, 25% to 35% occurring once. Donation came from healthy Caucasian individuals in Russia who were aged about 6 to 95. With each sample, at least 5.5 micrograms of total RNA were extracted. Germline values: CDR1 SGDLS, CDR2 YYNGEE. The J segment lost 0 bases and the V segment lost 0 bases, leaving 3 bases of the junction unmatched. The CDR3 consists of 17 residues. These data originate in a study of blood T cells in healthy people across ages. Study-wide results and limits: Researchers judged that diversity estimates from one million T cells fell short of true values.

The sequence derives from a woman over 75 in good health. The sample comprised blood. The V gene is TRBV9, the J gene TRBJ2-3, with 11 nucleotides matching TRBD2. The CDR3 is CASSVATSGGSTDTQYF. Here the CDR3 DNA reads TGTGCCAGCAGCGTAGCTACTAGCGGGGGTAGCACAGATACGCAGTATTTT.